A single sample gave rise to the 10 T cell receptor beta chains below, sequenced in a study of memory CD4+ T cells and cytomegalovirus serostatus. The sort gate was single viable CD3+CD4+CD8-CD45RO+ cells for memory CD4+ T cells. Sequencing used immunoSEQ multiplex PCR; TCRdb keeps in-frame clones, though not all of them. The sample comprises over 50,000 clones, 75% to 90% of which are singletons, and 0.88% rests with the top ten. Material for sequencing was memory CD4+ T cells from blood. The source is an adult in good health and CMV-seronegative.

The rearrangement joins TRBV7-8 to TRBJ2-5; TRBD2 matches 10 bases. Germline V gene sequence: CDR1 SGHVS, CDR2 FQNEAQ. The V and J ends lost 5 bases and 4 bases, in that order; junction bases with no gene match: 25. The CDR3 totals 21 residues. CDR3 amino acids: CASSAQGRGRQGRLAGETQYF. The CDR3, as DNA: TGTGCCAGCAGCGCCCAAGGTCGGGGTAGGCAGGGTAGACTAGCGGGAGAGACCCAGTACTTC.

The CDR3 DNA reads TGTGCCAGCAGTTTGAAGGACCGAGTCTATGGCTACACCTTC. Residues: CASSLKDRVYGYTF. The rearrangement joins TRBV28 to TRBJ1-2; no firm D call. Between the trimmed V and J ends, which lost 3 bases and 4 bases, there was a span of 12 bases. This CDR3 comprises 14 residues. Germline V gene lookup returns CDR1 MDHEN and CDR2 SYDVKM.

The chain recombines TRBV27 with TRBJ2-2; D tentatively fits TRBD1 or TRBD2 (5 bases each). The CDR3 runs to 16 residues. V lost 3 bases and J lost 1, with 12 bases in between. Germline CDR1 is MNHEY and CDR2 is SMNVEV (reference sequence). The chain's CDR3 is CASSFLGTVNTGELFF. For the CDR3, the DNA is TGTGCCAGCAGTTTCCTTGGGACGGTGAACACCGGGGAGCTGTTTTTT.

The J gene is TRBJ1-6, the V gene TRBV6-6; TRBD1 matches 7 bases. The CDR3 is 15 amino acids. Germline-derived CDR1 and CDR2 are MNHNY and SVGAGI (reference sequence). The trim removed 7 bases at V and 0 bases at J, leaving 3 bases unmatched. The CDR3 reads CASTRDSSYNSPLHF. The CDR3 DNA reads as TGTGCCAGCACCCGGGACAGCTCCTATAATTCACCCCTCCACTTT.

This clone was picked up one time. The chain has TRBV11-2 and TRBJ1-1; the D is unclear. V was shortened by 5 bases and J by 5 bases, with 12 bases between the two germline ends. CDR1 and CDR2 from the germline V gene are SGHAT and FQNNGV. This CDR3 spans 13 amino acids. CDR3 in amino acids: CASSRQWWTEAFF. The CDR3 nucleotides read TGTGCCAGCAGCCGACAATGGTGGACTGAAGCTTTCTTT.

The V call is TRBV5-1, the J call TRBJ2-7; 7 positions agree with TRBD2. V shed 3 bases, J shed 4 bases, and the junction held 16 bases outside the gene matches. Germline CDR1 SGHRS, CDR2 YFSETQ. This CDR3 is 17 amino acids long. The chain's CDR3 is CASSSTSGTHNPYEQYF. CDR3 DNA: TGCGCCAGCAGCTCAACCAGCGGGACCCACAACCCGTACGAGCAGTACTTC.

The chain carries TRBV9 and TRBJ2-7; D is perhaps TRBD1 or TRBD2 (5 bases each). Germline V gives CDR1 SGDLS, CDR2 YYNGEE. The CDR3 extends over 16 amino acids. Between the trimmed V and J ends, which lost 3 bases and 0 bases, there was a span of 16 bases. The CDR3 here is CASSATGTVSSYEQYF. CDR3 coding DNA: TGTGCCAGCAGCGCAACCGGGACGGTAAGCTCCTACGAGCAGTACTTC.

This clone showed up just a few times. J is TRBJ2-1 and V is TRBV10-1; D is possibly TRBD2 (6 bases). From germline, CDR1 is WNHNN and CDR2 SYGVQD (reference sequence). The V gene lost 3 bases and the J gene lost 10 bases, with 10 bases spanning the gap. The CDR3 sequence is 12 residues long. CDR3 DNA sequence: TGCGCCAGCAGTGATAGGAGGGACGAGCAGTTCTTC. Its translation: CASSDRRDEQFF.

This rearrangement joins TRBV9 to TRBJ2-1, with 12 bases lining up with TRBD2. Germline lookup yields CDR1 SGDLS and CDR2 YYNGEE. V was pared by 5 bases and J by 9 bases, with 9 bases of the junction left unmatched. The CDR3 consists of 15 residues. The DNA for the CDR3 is TGTGCCAGCAGTCTTCCTAGCGGGGGGGCAACTGAGCAGTTCTTC. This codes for CASSLPSGGATEQFF.

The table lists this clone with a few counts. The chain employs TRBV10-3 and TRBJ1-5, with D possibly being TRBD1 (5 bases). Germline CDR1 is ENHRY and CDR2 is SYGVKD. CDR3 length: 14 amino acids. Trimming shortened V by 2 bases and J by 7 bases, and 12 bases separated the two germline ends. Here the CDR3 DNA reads TGTGCCATCAGTGAGAGGAGGGGTGGACAGCCCCAGCATTTT. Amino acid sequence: CAISERRGGQPQHF.